Below, 27 T cell receptor beta chains from the same sample are listed, as sequenced in a study of T cells in Graves' hyperthyroidism and ophthalmopathy. TCR beta CDR3 regions were amplified from RNA. Researchers ran a first-round RT-PCR on the TCR CDR3 using the HTBI primer set. Using its own MiXCR run on the multiplex PCR reads, TCRdb lists one record per CDR3 protein. The sample yields about 840,000 distinct CDR3 sequences, about two fifths seen once. The material sequenced was blood. The receptors shown here come from a man aged 18-30 years with Graves' hyperthyroidism.

This clonotype was counted between two and nine times. V gene TRBV29-1 combines with J gene TRBJ1-1, with TRBD1 matching over 7 bases. Unmatched junction bases numbered 18, after V lost 4 bases and J lost 1 base. Germline V gene sequence: CDR1 SQVTM, CDR2 ANQGSEA. The CDR3 has 18 residues. CDR3 protein: CSVAHTGTGATQNTEAFF. CDR3 DNA sequence: TGCAGCGTTGCTCATACAGGAACAGGGGCCACCCAGAACACTGAAGCTTTCTTT.

Concerning this clonotype: The conserved final phenylalanine or tryptophan is absent from the CDR3, which likely points to a read error. The chain couples TRBV4-1 to TRBJ2-2; the D gene is possibly TRBD2 (5 bases). This CDR3 comprises 15 residues. Germline values: CDR1 MGHRA, CDR2 YSYEKL. V was pared by 2 bases and J by 3 bases, with 10 bases between. CDR3 sequence: CASSQSDGDTGELFL. As DNA, the CDR3 is TGCGCCAGCAGCCAATCGGACGGGGACACCGGGGAGCTGTTTCTT.

This chain connects TRBV7-9 to TRBJ1-1; TRBD1 might be the D (5 bases). The CDR3 runs 16 residues. Germline V CDR1 and CDR2: SEHNR, FQNEAQ (reference sequence). The V gene lost 4 bases and the J gene lost 0 bases, with 15 bases spanning the gap. CDR3 amino acids: CASSSTGLDMNTEAFF. The CDR3 DNA follows: TGTGCCAGCAGCTCAACAGGTTTGGACATGAACACTGAAGCTTTCTTT.

This clonotype was seen repeatedly, ten times or more. The chain combines TRBV5-1 with TRBJ1-6, with D unclear. V lost 1 base and J 9 bases, leaving 14 bases between the germline ends. Germline loops: CDR1 SGHRS, CDR2 YFSETQ. The CDR3 is 15 amino acids. The CDR3 sequence is CASSLTEPGTSPLHF. CDR3 coding DNA: TGCGCCAGCAGCTTGACGGAGCCAGGTACTTCACCCCTCCACTTT.

This clonotype has only a few counts. The chain links TRBV4-2 to TRBJ2-5; possible D gene TRBD2, 5 bases. V was cut by 2 bases and J by 5 bases, with 12 bases left in between. The CDR3 length is 14 residues. Germline CDR1 reads LGHNA; CDR2 reads YNFKEQ. The CDR3 coding sequence is TGTGCCAGCAGCCAACAGGCCAGCGGTGAGACCCAGTACTTC. This codes for CASSQQASGETQYF.

This rearrangement joins TRBV7-6 to TRBJ2-5, with 8 bases that match TRBD1. CDR3 length equals 14 residues. Germline assignment: CDR1 SGHVS and CDR2 FNYEAQ. With V trimmed by 2 bases and J by 3 bases, 2 bases remained unmatched. The CDR3 here is CASSLQGAEETQYF. CDR3 bases: TGTGCCAGCAGCTTACAGGGGGCGGAAGAGACCCAGTACTTC.

V usage is TRBV11-2 and J usage is TRBJ1-6; D unresolved. This CDR3 has 14 residues. Germline V lookup: CDR1 SGHAT, CDR2 FQNNGV. V lost 5 bases, J lost 4 bases, and 9 bases lay in between. The DNA of the CDR3 is TGTGCCAGCAGCCAAGGGATTTATAATTCACCCCTCCACTTT. It specifies CASSQGIYNSPLHF.

V usage is TRBV10-3 and J usage is TRBJ1-3, with D uncertain. CDR3 length equals 15 residues. The germline V gene has CDR1 ENHRY and CDR2 SYGVKD. V was pared by 5 bases and J by 4 bases, with 15 bases between. The chain's CDR3 is CAISPYRGSGNTIYF. The CDR3 DNA is TGTGCCATCAGTCCGTATCGGGGTTCAGGAAACACCATATATTTT.

This clonotype was counted between two and nine times. The chain links TRBV7-6 to TRBJ2-7; D is uncertain. Germline V gene lookup returns CDR1 SGHVS and CDR2 FNYEAQ. Trimming shortened V by 0 bases and J by 3 bases, and 9 bases separated the two germline ends. The CDR3 is 14 amino acids. CDR3 protein: CASSLANSIYEQYF. CDR3 DNA: TGTGCCAGCAGCTTAGCTAACTCCATCTACGAGCAGTACTTC.

This chain uses TRBV20-1 with TRBJ1-6; no reliable D call. CDR1 DFQATT and CDR2 SNEGSKA come from the germline V gene (reference sequence). This CDR3 comprises 15 residues. The V gene lost 0 bases and the J gene lost 5 bases, with 11 bases spanning the gap. Here the CDR3 reads CSARELGSNNSPLHF. Here the CDR3 DNA reads TGCAGTGCTAGAGAGCTAGGGTCTAATAATTCACCCCTCCACTTT.

This clonotype was seen many times. This chain uses TRBV2 with TRBJ1-6; 8 bases fit TRBD1. The trim removed 2 bases at V and 14 bases at J, leaving 2 bases unmatched. Germline assignment: CDR1 SNHLY and CDR2 FYNNEI. The CDR3 length is 12 residues. The DNA of the CDR3 is TGTGCCAGCAGTGAAACAGGGGGGTCCCTCCACTTT. It yields the protein CASSETGGSLHF.

There are many counts of this clonotype. The V call is TRBV15, the J call TRBJ1-1, with D tentatively TRBD1 (6 bases). The germline V gene has CDR1 LNHNV and CDR2 YYDKDF (reference sequence). The CDR3 has 14 amino acids. The V end lost 5 bases, the J end lost 6 bases, and 16 bases lay between the germline ends. This CDR3 reads CATSPQGGGAEAFF. As DNA, the CDR3 is TGTGCCACCAGCCCCCAAGGAGGGGGGGCTGAAGCTTTCTTT.

The chain carries TRBV11-2 and TRBJ2-2; D may be TRBD2 (6 bases). The length of the CDR3 is 15 residues. V gave up 0 bases and J gave up 4 bases, with 9 bases separating them. CDR1 SGHAT and CDR2 FQNNGV come from the germline V gene. The CDR3 nucleotides read TGTGCCAGCAGCTTAGAGGCTAGCGTCACCGGGGAGCTGTTTTTT. Its protein is CASSLEASVTGELFF.

This clonotype was counted between two and nine times. This sequence joins TRBV4-1 and TRBJ1-2; TRBD1 matches 7 bases. Per germline, CDR1 MGHRA and CDR2 YSYEKL. CDR3 length equals 14 residues. J gave up 8 bases and V 2 bases, and 8 bases lay outside the gene matches. CDR3 region: CASSQPDRERGYTF. CDR3 bases: TGCGCCAGCAGCCAACCCGACAGGGAACGGGGCTACACCTTC.

This clonotype occurred many times. This chain links TRBV2 with TRBJ1-1, with D hard to call. Trimming removed 5 bases from V and 9 bases from J, with 16 bases in between. Germline V gives CDR1 SNHLY, CDR2 FYNNEI. The CDR3 runs 13 residues. CDR3 nucleotide sequence: TGTGCCAGCAGTCCCTCCGGGTCGAGTAAAGCTTTCTTT. Amino acid sequence: CASSPSGSSKAFF.

This clonotype was recorded a few times. The chain recombines TRBV6-7 with TRBJ1-1; 7 bases match TRBD1. TRBV6-7 is classed as an ORF, of uncertain function. Trimming took 5 bases from V and 2 from J; bases not matched to a gene: 8. CDR3 length: 15 residues. Here the CDR3 reads CASSAHRQGNTEAFF. CDR3 bases: TGTGCCAGCAGTGCCCACCGACAGGGAAACACTGAAGCTTTCTTT.

This clonotype was seen ten or more times. The V call is TRBV6-5, the J call TRBJ1-6; TRBD1 matches at 7 bases. J gave up 10 bases and V 6 bases, and 6 bases lay outside the gene matches. Germline V gives CDR1 MNHEY, CDR2 SVGAGI. This CDR3 contains 13 residues. CDR3 residues: CASRQGLDSPLHF. The CDR3 DNA sequence: TGTGCCAGCAGACAGGGGTTGGACTCACCCCTCCACTTT.

In the case of this clonotype: The junction and the germline gene differ at one end; a read error may be behind it. The CDR3 DNA reads TGTGCCAGCAGCCTAGGGGGGATAGAGTATAATTCACCCCTCCACTTT. Amino acid sequence: CASSLGGIEYNSPLHF. The chain employs TRBV13 and TRBJ1-6, with a weak D call TRBD1 (6 bases). CDR3 length: 16 residues. CDR1 is PRHDT and CDR2 is FYEKMQ in the germline V gene (reference sequence).

To note about this clonotype: The germline gene is not matched at one end of the junction; a read error may be the cause. The rearrangement uses TRBV2 and TRBJ1-2; 12 positions match TRBD1. The CDR3 covers 17 residues. The germline V gene has CDR1 SNHLY and CDR2 FYNNEI. In DNA, the CDR3 is TGCGCCAGCAGCCAAAGTCCCGGGACAGGGGGCGGCTATGGCTACACCTTC. Its translation: CASSQSPGTGGGYGYTF.

V is TRBV12-3 or TRBV12-4 and J is TRBJ1-5; D gene uncertain. The CDR3 runs 16 residues. V was cut by 5 bases and J by 1 base, with 15 bases left in between. CDR3 bases: TGTGCCAGCAGTGAAGCGGTCGGCCGGAGCAATCAGCCCCAGCATTTT. This gives the protein CASSEAVGRSNQPQHF.

The chain employs TRBV9 and TRBJ1-1, with no clear D. From germline, CDR1 is SGDLS and CDR2 YYNGEE. The CDR3 spans 13 residues. V lost 7 bases to trimming and J lost 5 bases, with 15 bases between them. DNA of the CDR3: TGTGCCAGCTCCCGAACTGTAGAGACTGAAGCTTTCTTT. Encoded protein: CASSRTVETEAFF.

A word on this clonotype: Given a much more abundant clone one base away, this may be a read error. The chain recombines TRBV29-1 with TRBJ2-7, with 7 bases matching TRBD2. CDR1 and CDR2 (germline): SQVTM, ANQGSEA. This CDR3 region has 14 residues. The V gene end was trimmed by 4 bases and the J gene end by 3 bases; junction bases not matched to a gene: 9. CDR3 DNA sequence: TGCAGCGTTGGAGGATTTGGGAGGGACTACGAGCAGTACTTC. Residues: CSVGGFGRDYEQYF.

This clonotype was picked up one time. J is TRBJ1-6 and V is TRBV5-6; D unresolved. Germline-derived CDR1 and CDR2 are SGHDT and YYEEEE. V gave up 4 bases and J gave up 15 bases, with 8 bases separating them. The CDR3 runs to 10 residues. CDR3 coding DNA: TGTGCCAGCAGCCAGCGGGACCTCCACTTT. Residues: CASSQRDLHF.

This clonotype was observed a handful of times. This chain uses TRBV12-3 or TRBV12-4 with TRBJ1-5, with 7 bases aligning to TRBD1. This CDR3 comprises 16 residues. V was pared by 5 bases and J by 7 bases, with 14 bases of the junction left unmatched. The CDR3 loop reads CASSANPTGSGQPQHF. The CDR3 DNA reads as TGTGCCAGCAGTGCCAACCCGACAGGGAGCGGGCAGCCCCAGCATTTT.

This rearrangement joins TRBV29-1 to TRBJ2-7, with a weak D call TRBD1 (5 bases). V was shortened by 4 bases and J by 2 bases, with 15 bases between the two germline ends. The V gene's germline CDR1 is SQVTM and CDR2 ANQGSEA. This CDR3 has 14 amino acids. The CDR3 DNA follows: TGCAGCGTTGTGGGGCAGGGATCGCCCTACGAGCAGTACTTC. The encoded protein is CSVVGQGSPYEQYF.

The CDR3 DNA sequence: TGTGCCAGCAGTTCGGGACTCCCAGGCCACTACTACGAGCAGTACTTC. It specifies CASSSGLPGHYYEQYF. The chain uses TRBV6-1 and TRBJ2-7; D perhaps matches TRBD2 (6 bases). The CDR3 is 16 residues long. Trimming shortened V by 5 bases and J by 3 bases, and 20 bases separated the two germline ends. Germline CDR1 is MNHNS and CDR2 is SASEGT.

This clonotype has a handful of counts. This sequence joins TRBV7-9 and TRBJ1-1; unclear D gene. Trimming cost V 5 bases and J 0 bases, with 19 bases left between them. Germline CDR1 SEHNR, CDR2 FQNEAQ (reference sequence). The CDR3 loop spans 17 amino acids. In nucleotides, the CDR3 is TGTGCCAGCAGCACCGCCCGGGGTTACGCCATGAACACTGAAGCTTTCTTT. Amino acids: CASSTARGYAMNTEAFF.